This T cell receptor beta chain was captured by sequencing in a study of T cells in women clearing cervical HPV infection (dated by TCRdb to 2016 to 2019). About the study as a whole: Cases were approximately 25 women with histologically confirmed HPV16-related CIN3 or worse, including a couple of invasive cancers. The controls were about 25 women whose single incident HPV16 infection cleared within 12 months with no development of precancer or cancer. Blood from cases was collected at the visit where the lesion was first found, while blood from controls was collected once the infection could no longer be detected. For cases, the median interval between lesion detection and blood sampling was about 150 days, with an interquartile range of roughly 80 to 200 days. HLA typing was available for only a few women, so HLA type could not be excluded as a confounder. This exploratory proof-of-principle case-control study, nested within the Guanacaste HPV Natural History Study in Costa Rica, compared TCR repertoires among women with different cervical HPV16 outcomes. Cases were matched to controls by age within five years and by the year the sample was collected. Median age was 34 years in cases versus roughly 37 in controls, and baseline characteristics did not differ significantly. In the parent cohort, around 9,900 women aged 18 or older were enrolled in Guanacaste, Costa Rica, during about 1992 to 1994 and then followed for 7 to 8 years. Quality controls consisted of five blinded duplicates per group, for a total of some 60 samples made up of approximately 50 participants and about ten replicates.

Comments on this clone: This receptor's antigen is unknown. The read is 3 residues too short to cover the CDR3 end, so that end is filled in from the germline J gene.

Every participant had a single incident cervical HPV16 infection, and women with prevalent HPV16 infections were excluded. Cervical HPV DNA was detected by MY09/MY11 PCR, and genotyping was performed by dot-blot hybridization. Roughly 15 mL of heparinized blood was centrifuged, after which the buffy coat was aliquoted, frozen at -30 degrees C, and then stored at -80 degrees C. QIAGEN kits were used to extract genomic DNA from the buffy coat specimens. Here is what the overall study found, with its caveats: Significantly higher TCR repertoire richness was observed in CIN3+ cases than in controls across sequencing depths, whereas no difference in evenness was found. Random forest classifiers that combined richness and V gene abundances separated cases from controls with an estimated AUC of around 0.8. Because T-cell numbers per sample were unknown, differences in richness could reflect varying T-cell content rather than repertoire biology. Because of the cross-sectional design, the study could not determine whether the associations came before infection or resulted from infection, and neither effector/memory subsets nor HPV-specific T cells were isolated. Cases had lower TRBV6-7 relative abundance than controls (about 0.1% versus 0.15%; Bonferroni P = 0.0008).

The immunoSEQ assay used multiplex PCR to amplify TCR beta CDR3 regions from an average of around 1,200 ng of genomic DNA per sample. Primer bias was corrected in the assay by using a complete synthetic TCR repertoire to establish an amplification baseline. Amplicons were sequenced on the Illumina platform. The authors processed their data as follows. Sequences were error-corrected by clustering with frequency ratios and a modified nearest-neighbor algorithm, then analyzed in the immunoSEQ Analyzer with IMGT gene definitions. At each rarefaction depth, TCR richness and evenness were averaged across 20 rarefaction repeats, and any sample with fewer sequences than the depth was left out. V, D and J gene relative abundances were compared between groups with Wilcoxon rank sum tests, applying FDR correction. An intraclass correlation of 95% to 97% for TCR richness and an average of 76.4% across 65 to 80 gene segments were obtained from the blinded duplicates. Drawn from immuneACCESS, this table holds only the in-frame rearrangements with V and J called that TCRdb kept. Clones are partly lost; checked studies trace under half to an unresolved V gene and leave the rest unexplained. The V and J calls and clone size are taken from that table; D and trimming were inferred from the DNA. The sample's table lists a count of fewer than 35,000 clones. The ten largest account for about 18% of the sample.

Relative to germline, V is missing 0 bases and J is missing 3 bases, with 2 bases of the junction outside any gene match. From the cysteine up to the phenylalanine, the CDR3 has a length of 15 residues. Sequencing covers 36 bases of the CDR3, shown here with the frame starting at base 1. The germline V gene specifies SGHRS as CDR1 and YFSETQ as CDR2. The receptor was derived from a woman aged 18 to 75 with a cervical HPV16 infection that either progressed to CIN3+ or cleared (not recorded which). This chain is built from TRBV5-1 and TRBJ2-2; TRBD2 agrees with 7 junctional bases. Material for sequencing was blood buffy coat. CDR3 DNA, as far as it was read: TGCGCCAGCAGCTTGGGCGCGGGAGACACCGGGGAG. It is translated as CASSLGAGDTGE. The whole CDR3 is CASSLGAGDTGELFF. Reference TRBV5-1 and TRBJ2-2 genes cover what lies past the CDR3, so the full variable domain is KAGVTQTPRYLIKTRGQQVTLSCSPISGHRSVSWYQQTPGQGLQFLFEYFSETQRNKGNFPGRFSGRQFSNSRSEMNVSTLELGDSALYLCASSLGAGDTGELFFGEGSRLTVL.